These 18 T cell receptor beta chains share one sample of origin, sequenced in a study of blood T cell repertoires in COVID-19. The repertoire was sequenced with immunoSEQ multiplex PCR; TCRdb's copy has only in-frame clones and lacks some. The sample shows under 350,000 clones, around nine tenths of them seen only once. The sample taken for sequencing was peripheral blood. The receptors here all came from a man between 65 and 85 years old with acute or convalescent COVID-19.

The chain couples TRBV29-1 to TRBJ1-2; a weak D match, TRBD1 (5 bases). V was trimmed by 4 bases and J by 0 bases, leaving 18 bases between them. Germline CDR1 and CDR2: SQVTM and ANQGSEA. This CDR3 is built from 16 residues. The CDR3 DNA sequence: TGCAGCGTTGGGCCGGAAGGGGCGGCAGCTAACTATGGCTACACCTTC. Translation: CSVGPEGAAANYGYTF. The full variable domain, completed using reference TRBV29-1 and TRBJ1-2, is SAVISQKPSRDICQRGTSLTIQCQVDSQVTMMFWYRQQPGQSLTLIATANQGSEATYESGFVIDKFPISRPNLTFSTLTVSNMSPEDSSIYLCSVGPEGAAANYGYTFGSGTRLTVV.

This clone was detected only once. The J gene is TRBJ2-1, the V gene TRBV24-1, with 12 nucleotides matching TRBD2. The J segment lost 12 bases and the V segment lost 0 bases, leaving 11 bases of the junction unmatched. The CDR3 length is 17 residues. The germline V gene encodes CDR1 KGHDR and CDR2 SFDVKD. The CDR3 DNA sequence: TGTGCCACCAGTGATTTGCCGACTAGCGGGAGCGTAATTGGGCAGTTCTTC. Its protein product is CATSDLPTSGSVIGQFF.

The gene calls are TRBV11-3 and TRBJ2-7; 9 positions agree with TRBD1. The length of the CDR3 is 15 residues. CDR1 SGHNT and CDR2 YENEEA come from the germline V gene. The ends lost 1 base at V and 3 bases at J; junction bases unmatched: 4. This CDR3 is CASSLGGTGSYEQYF. The CDR3 DNA follows: TGTGCCAGCAGCTTAGGAGGGACAGGGAGCTACGAGCAGTACTTC.

V is TRBV6-2 or TRBV6-3 and J is TRBJ2-7, with 7 positions matching TRBD1. This CDR3 comprises 17 residues. J lost 7 bases, V lost 2 bases, and 17 bases had no gene match. The V gene's germline CDR1 is MNHEY and CDR2 SVGEGT. The CDR3 region has the DNA TGTGCCAGCAGTTACGGCTTTGGTAGGGGGCTGCTGGGTGAGCAGTACTTC. This codes for CASSYGFGRGLLGEQYF.

The chain joins TRBV24-1 to TRBJ2-3; 9 bases line up with TRBD1. The V segment lost 4 bases and the J segment 5 bases; nucleotides outside the gene matches: 9. The CDR3 is made up of 16 amino acids. Germline values: CDR1 KGHDR, CDR2 SFDVKD. CDR3 DNA: TGTGCCACCAGTGACGGTCGGACAGGGGCGAGAGATACGCAGTATTTT. Translation: CATSDGRTGARDTQYF.

The CDR3 DNA follows: TGTGCCAGCAGTGAAGGTATTACCGGGGAGCTGTTTTTT. Its protein product is CASSEGITGELFF. J is TRBJ2-2 and V is TRBV6-1; D is undetermined. V lost 1 base and J lost 5, with 5 bases in between. This CDR3 spans 13 amino acids. Germline V gives CDR1 MNHNS, CDR2 SASEGT.

The chain has TRBV15 and TRBJ1-1; TRBD1 is a possible D gene (5 bases). This CDR3 is 14 amino acids long. The germline CDR1 and CDR2 sequences are LNHNV and YYDKDF (reference sequence). V dropped 1 base and J dropped 8 bases, with 14 bases sitting between them. The chain's CDR3 is CATSRGGGPAEAFF. The CDR3 nucleotides read TGTGCCACCAGCAGAGGGGGGGGACCGGCGGAAGCTTTCTTT.

This chain connects TRBV19 to TRBJ1-3, with a tentative D call TRBD1 (5 bases). This CDR3 has 16 amino acids. Germline V gene lookup returns CDR1 LNHDA and CDR2 SQIVND (reference sequence). V dropped 2 bases and J dropped 0 bases, with 11 bases sitting between them. CDR3 coding DNA: TGTGCCAGTAGTATAATCTGGACACCCTCTGGAAACACCATATATTTT. Translated: CASSIIWTPSGNTIYF.

The chain recombines TRBV21-1 with TRBJ1-2; the table's D call TRBD1 went unverified against the DNA. TRBV21-1 is an annotated pseudogene. The CDR3 covers 18 residues. DNA of the CDR3: TGTGCCAGCAGCAAAGTCGGTGGCAGGGGGCCATTGGTCTATGGCTACACCTTC. It specifies CASSKVGGRGPLVYGYTF.

In this sample, this clone turned up a few times. The chain is built from TRBV7-2 and TRBJ1-3; tentatively, D is TRBD1 (5 bases). Trimming removed 5 bases at V and 0 bases at J, with 11 bases between. The CDR3 runs to 15 residues. The germline CDR1 and CDR2 sequences are SGHTA and FQGNSA. CDR3 sequence (DNA): TGTGCCAGCAGCCCCCAGGGCTTCTCTGGAAACACCATATATTTT. As protein: CASSPQGFSGNTIYF.

The chain recombines TRBV28 with TRBJ2-1; maybe TRBD1 (5 bases). Germline V gene data show CDR1 as MDHEN and CDR2 as SYDVKM. Trimming left V 4 bases short and J 10 bases short, with 20 bases between. CDR3 length equals 15 residues. In nucleotides, the CDR3 is TGTGCCAGCAGTTCTCTATCGCGCCCTACAGGAGAGCAGTTCTTC. It yields the protein CASSSLSRPTGEQFF.

This chain connects TRBV7-2 to TRBJ1-6, with a possible D match to TRBD1 (5 bases). Germline V gene data show CDR1 as SGHTA and CDR2 as FQGNSA. The germline V and J ends were trimmed by 1 base and 9 bases, with 16 bases remaining between them. This CDR3 contains 16 residues. Here the CDR3 reads CASSLDRPISGSPLHF. The DNA for the CDR3 is TGTGCCAGCAGCTTAGACAGGCCTATCAGTGGTTCACCCCTCCACTTT. The entire variable domain, with the rest obtained from reference TRBV7-2 and TRBJ1-6, is as follows: GAGVSQSPSNKVTEKGKDVELRCDPISGHTALYWYRQSLGQGLEFLIYFQGNSAPDKSGLPSDRFSAERTGGSVSTLTIQRTQQEDSAVYLCASSLDRPISGSPLHFGNGTRLTVT.

V usage is TRBV13 and J usage is TRBJ2-5, with 14 bases fitting TRBD2. The CDR3 totals 17 residues. Germline values: CDR1 PRHDT, CDR2 FYEKMQ (reference sequence). Trimming took 3 bases from V and 5 from J; bases not matched to a gene: 8. In nucleotides, the CDR3 is TGTGCCAGCAGCTTGACTAGCGGGAGGGCCGTGGGTGAGACCCAGTACTTC. This sequence encodes CASSLTSGRAVGETQYF. The full variable domain, in which reference TRBV13 and TRBJ2-5 provide the parts outside the CDR3, is AAGVIQSPRHLIKEKRETATLKCYPIPRHDTVYWYQQGPGQDPQFLISFYEKMQSDKGSIPDRFSAQQFSDYHSELNMSSLELGDSALYFCASSLTSGRAVGETQYFGPGTRLLVL.

The V and J genes are TRBV7-2 and TRBJ2-4; the match to TRBD2 covers 10 bases. The length of the CDR3 is 17 residues. Germline lookup yields CDR1 SGHTA and CDR2 FQGNSA. V gave up 5 bases and J gave up 4 bases; unmatched junction bases: 11. The CDR3 sequence is CASSPLPLAGAKNIQYF. The CDR3 coding sequence is TGTGCCAGCAGCCCCCTTCCCCTAGCGGGAGCTAAAAACATTCAGTACTTC. Based on the CDR3 plus reference TRBV7-2 and TRBJ2-4, the full variable domain is GAGVSQSPSNKVTEKGKDVELRCDPISGHTALYWYRQSLGQGLEFLIYFQGNSAPDKSGLPSDRFSAERTGGSVSTLTIQRTQQEDSAVYLCASSPLPLAGAKNIQYFGAGTRLSVL.

The V and J genes are TRBV5-1 and TRBJ2-3; 9 nucleotides align to TRBD2. Trimming at V came to 0 bases and at J to 1 base, leaving 6 bases not matched to a gene. Germline V gives CDR1 SGHRS, CDR2 YFSETQ. The CDR3 is 17 amino acids. The CDR3 coding sequence is TGCGCCAGCAGCTTGGAGGCCCTAGCGGGGCGCACAGATACGCAGTATTTT. As protein: CASSLEALAGRTDTQYF.

V gene TRBV27 combines with J gene TRBJ1-1; D is uncertain. V was pared by 2 bases and J by 4 bases, with 8 bases between. The CDR3 length is 13 residues. From germline, CDR1 is MNHEY and CDR2 SMNVEV (reference sequence). In nucleotides, the CDR3 is TGTGCCAGCAGTTTAGCGGGATCCACTGAAGCTTTCTTT. Encoded protein: CASSLAGSTEAFF.

The CDR3 region is CASSTGVGGHTEAFF. The CDR3 bases are TGCGCCAGCAGCACGGGAGTGGGGGGGCACACTGAAGCTTTCTTT. This sequence joins TRBV5-1 and TRBJ1-1, with a weak D call TRBD1 (6 bases). This CDR3 has 15 amino acids. Trimming removed 4 bases from V and 3 bases from J, with 16 bases in between. The germline gives CDR1 SGHRS, CDR2 YFSETQ.

The chain carries TRBV7-2 and TRBJ2-1; D is perhaps TRBD1 (6 bases). The CDR3 is 14 amino acids. V lost 3 bases and J 9 bases, leaving 15 bases between the germline ends. Germline V gene data show CDR1 as SGHTA and CDR2 as FQGNSA. The CDR3, as DNA: TGTGCCAGCAGCTTTCCACAGGGTGGGGGTGAGCAGTTCTTC. Protein product: CASSFPQGGGEQFF.